Following are 23 T cell receptor beta chains from one sample sequenced in a study of cytomegalovirus exposure and HLA in healthy donors. Researchers ran the PCR with 60 Vbeta and 13 Jbeta primers. Libraries were prepared by immunoSEQ multiplex PCR; TCRdb keeps only in-frame clonotypes and omits some of them. The sample contains more than 60,000 clones, 70% to 85% of which appear only once. Sequenced input: PBMCs. All receptors derive from a man between 65 and 85 years old in good health and CMV-seropositive.

The chain is built from TRBV28 and TRBJ1-5, with D unresolved. This CDR3 is 16 amino acids long. Germline CDR1 MDHEN, CDR2 SYDVKM. The V end was cut by 2 bases, the J end by 4 bases, with 15 bases between. The CDR3 reads CASSLIGGRENQPQHF. The CDR3 DNA sequence: TGTGCCAGCAGTTTAATTGGCGGCAGAGAGAATCAGCCCCAGCATTTT.

CDR3 in amino acids: CASSYSRAYQQHF. The CDR3 DNA follows: TGTGCCAGCAGTTACTCGAGGGCATATCAGCAGCATTTT. V and J are TRBV6-5 and TRBJ1-5; D unclear. V was shortened by 0 bases and J by 13 bases, with 13 bases between the two germline ends. The CDR3 loop spans 13 amino acids. Germline CDR1 and CDR2: MNHEY and SVGAGI.

The chain uses TRBV5-1 and TRBJ2-4; 12 nucleotides match TRBD2. Germline V gives CDR1 SGHRS, CDR2 YFSETQ. V shed 4 bases, J shed 7 bases, and the junction held 9 bases outside the gene matches. This CDR3 has 16 amino acids. Here the CDR3 DNA reads TGCGCCAGCAGCCTATCCTGGACTAGCGGGACTAACATTCAGTACTTC. Protein sequence: CASSLSWTSGTNIQYF.

The chain employs TRBV6-1 and TRBJ2-6, with D tentatively TRBD2 (5 bases). V lost 6 bases and J lost 4, with 10 bases in between. Germline lookup yields CDR1 MNHNS and CDR2 SASEGT. The CDR3 covers 14 residues. The CDR3 coding sequence is TGTGCCAGCAGGAGGGTGGGGGGGGCCAACGTCCTGACTTTC. Its protein product is CASRRVGGANVLTF.

The chain joins TRBV21-1 to TRBJ2-5; TRBD2, the D gene given by the table, was not confirmed from the DNA. TRBV21-1 is tagged as a pseudogene. CDR3 length equals 15 residues. This chain's CDR3 is CASIQLDGPRETQYF. CDR3 coding DNA: TGTGCCAGCATCCAACTAGACGGACCGCGGGAGACCCAGTACTTC.

V is TRBV19 and J is TRBJ1-1; 7 positions agree with TRBD1. The CDR3 loop spans 13 amino acids. J was trimmed by 4 bases and V by 4 bases; bases with no gene match: 3. In germline, CDR1 is LNHDA, CDR2 SQIVND (reference sequence). The CDR3 spells CASSTTGVTEAFF. The DNA for the CDR3 is TGTGCCAGTAGTACCACAGGGGTCACTGAAGCTTTCTTT.

The chain links TRBV7-6 to TRBJ2-2, with TRBD2 matching over 9 bases. CDR1 and CDR2 from the germline V gene are SGHVS and FNYEAQ. CDR3 length equals 16 residues. V lost 1 base, J lost 4 bases, and 4 bases stayed unmatched. The CDR3 reads CASSLGIAGVTGELFF. The CDR3, as DNA: TGTGCCAGCAGCTTAGGGATAGCGGGAGTCACCGGGGAGCTGTTTTTT.

This clone has only a few counts. This chain connects TRBV6-1 to TRBJ2-5; D perhaps matches TRBD2 (6 bases). The CDR3 totals 15 residues. Trimming left V 0 bases short and J 5 bases short, with 13 bases between. Germline V gene sequence: CDR1 MNHNS, CDR2 SASEGT. CDR3 DNA sequence: TGTGCCAGCAGTGAAGCAGTCGGGGGTTGGGAGACCCAGTACTTC. This codes for CASSEAVGGWETQYF.

The V gene is TRBV10-1, the J gene TRBJ1-1; no definite D call. This CDR3 is 13 amino acids long. Germline V gene data show CDR1 as WNHNN and CDR2 as SYGVQD (reference sequence). Trimming removed 3 bases at V and 1 base at J, with 6 bases between. The CDR3 here is CASSEEENTEAFF. The CDR3 DNA is TGCGCCAGCAGTGAAGAGGAGAACACTGAAGCTTTCTTT.

The gene calls are TRBV18 and TRBJ1-1, with no clear D. V gave up 3 bases and J gave up 12 bases, with 14 bases separating them. The length of the CDR3 is 12 residues. Germline CDR1 and CDR2: KGHSH and LQKENI. The DNA for the CDR3 is TGTGCCAGCTCACCGAGCAGGTCGACGACTTTCTTT. Its translation: CASSPSRSTTFF.

This clone was counted between two and nine times. The gene calls are TRBV27 and TRBJ1-5; the D is unclear. CDR3 length: 15 residues. V lost 6 bases, J lost 0 bases, and 12 bases lay in between. Germline values: CDR1 MNHEY, CDR2 SMNVEV (reference sequence). The CDR3 here is CASREGINSNQPQHF. In DNA form, the CDR3 reads TGTGCCAGCAGGGAGGGAATTAATAGCAATCAGCCCCAGCATTTT.

The gene calls are TRBV7-2 and TRBJ2-7; D may be TRBD2 (6 bases). V shed 2 bases and J shed 3 bases, with 14 bases lying between them. CDR3 length: 15 amino acids. Germline V gene data show CDR1 as SGHTA and CDR2 as FQGNSA. This CDR3 reads CASSLTFGGDYEQYF. CDR3 in DNA: TGTGCCAGCAGCTTAACGTTTGGCGGGGACTACGAGCAGTACTTC.

The V call is TRBV10-3, the J call TRBJ2-5; 11 nucleotides match TRBD2. J gave up 1 base and V 3 bases, and 4 bases lay outside the gene matches. This CDR3 region has 16 residues. The germline CDR1 and CDR2 sequences are ENHRY and SYGVKD. The CDR3 region is CAISELAGEAQETQYF. The CDR3 bases are TGTGCCATCAGTGAACTAGCGGGAGAGGCCCAAGAGACCCAGTACTTC.

The chain links TRBV6-5 to TRBJ2-3; 11 positions match TRBD2. The germline gives CDR1 MNHEY, CDR2 SVGAGI. V shed 8 bases, J shed 2 bases, and the junction held 6 bases outside the gene matches. This CDR3 comprises 15 residues. CDR3 sequence (DNA): TGTGCCAGCGGACTAGCGGGTACCAACACAGATACGCAGTATTTT. Translated: CASGLAGTNTDTQYF.

The gene calls are TRBV9 and TRBJ2-1, with D perhaps matching TRBD1 (8 bases). This CDR3 region has 15 residues. V lost 4 bases and J 12 bases, leaving 23 bases between the germline ends. The V gene's germline CDR1 is SGDLS and CDR2 YYNGEE. The CDR3 DNA sequence: TGTGCCAGCAGCACACCAGGGGGGGCAGGGGGCCGGCAGTTCTTC. Protein: CASSTPGGAGGRQFF.

J is TRBJ2-5 and V is TRBV5-6, with a possible D match to TRBD2 (5 bases). This CDR3 contains 12 residues. Germline V CDR1 and CDR2: SGHDT, YYEEEE. V lost 4 bases to trimming and J lost 2 bases, with 6 bases between them. CDR3 coding DNA: TGTGCCAGCAGCCCGGGACAAGAGACCCAGTACTTC. Protein product: CASSPGQETQYF.

This chain connects TRBV30 to TRBJ2-5, with a possible D match to TRBD2 (6 bases). V dropped 3 bases and J dropped 4 bases, with 9 bases sitting between them. Looked up from germline, CDR1 is GTSNPN and CDR2 is SVGIG (reference sequence). The CDR3 consists of 12 residues. CDR3 in DNA: TGTGCCTGGAGCGGGAGTGGAGAGACCCAGTACTTC. It specifies CAWSGSGETQYF. The full variable domain, rest sourced from reference TRBV30 and TRBJ2-5, is SQTIHQWPATLVQPVGSPLSLECTVEGTSNPNLYWYRQAAGRGLQLLFYSVGIGQISSEVPQNLSASRPQDRQFILSSKKLLLSDSGFYLCAWSGSGETQYFGPGTRLLVL.

The CDR3: CASSTGPGYGYTF. In nucleotides, the CDR3 is TGTGCCAGCAGCACCGGCCCGGGGTATGGCTACACCTTC. The chain employs TRBV5-4 and TRBJ1-2; no firm D call. This CDR3 has 13 residues. The V and J ends lost 4 bases and 5 bases respectively, with 12 bases between them. CDR1 is SGHNT and CDR2 is YYREEE in the germline V gene (reference sequence).

This clone came up once. This chain joins TRBV4-3 and TRBJ2-3, with D maybe TRBD2 (6 bases). V was shortened by 1 base and J by 4 bases, with 15 bases between the two germline ends. Germline V lookup: CDR1 LGHNA, CDR2 YSLEER. This CDR3 has 16 amino acids. The CDR3 sequence: CASSQGASGEADTQYF. The CDR3 DNA reads TGCGCCAGCAGCCAAGGGGCGTCGGGGGAAGCAGATACGCAGTATTTT.

The table lists this clone with a count of one. The chain couples TRBV7-6 to TRBJ2-7; TRBD1 aligns across 7 bases. There are 14 residues in the CDR3. CDR1 is SGHVS, CDR2 FNYEAQ, per germline. Trimming took 10 bases from V and 4 from J; bases not matched to a gene: 13. The DNA for the CDR3 is TGTGCCACCCAACCCGGACAGGCCTCGTACGAGCAGTACTTC. This gives the protein CATQPGQASYEQYF. The full variable domain, its missing parts supplied by reference TRBV7-6 and TRBJ2-7, is GAGVSQSPRYKVTKRGQDVALRCDPISGHVSLYWYRQALGQGPEFLTYFNYEAQQDKSGLPNDRFSAERPEGSISTLTIQRTEQRDSAMYRCATQPGQASYEQYFGPGTRLTVT.

J is TRBJ2-7 and V is TRBV5-1, with 7 bases aligning to TRBD2. The CDR3 totals 15 residues. Germline CDR1 SGHRS, CDR2 YFSETQ. V was pared by 0 bases and J by 1 base, with 4 bases of the junction left unmatched. The CDR3 protein is CASSLGGGRSYEQYF. CDR3 sequence (DNA): TGCGCCAGCAGCTTGGGAGGCGGGAGATCCTACGAGCAGTACTTC.

V is TRBV19 and J is TRBJ1-1; 8 nucleotides match TRBD1. Germline V lookup: CDR1 LNHDA, CDR2 SQIVND (reference sequence). The CDR3 runs to 14 residues. The J segment lost 4 bases and the V segment lost 5 bases, leaving 6 bases of the junction unmatched. The CDR3 nucleotides read TGTGCCAGTAGTCACACAGGGGGATTCACTGAAGCTTTCTTT. As protein: CASSHTGGFTEAFF.

The gene calls are TRBV19 and TRBJ1-5; D not certain. The germline V gene encodes CDR1 LNHDA and CDR2 SQIVND (reference sequence). CDR3 length equals 13 residues. Trimming removed 6 bases from V and 7 bases from J, with 13 bases in between. The CDR3 sequence: CASSLEGRQPQHF. CDR3 DNA: TGTGCCAGTAGCCTGGAGGGTAGGCAGCCCCAGCATTTT.